A selection of T cell receptor beta chains follows, all from one sample in a study of CD8 T cells in ankylosing spondylitis. TCRdb reanalysed the 5' RACE reads using MiXCR and keeps one entry per CDR3 protein. The profile shows around 300,000 distinct CDR3 sequences, roughly 15% of them singletons. Material for sequencing was blood, either unsorted or a sorted T cell fraction (not recorded which). The receptors originated from a male donor with ankylosing spondylitis or in good health (not recorded which). CDR3s include the opening cysteine and the closing phenylalanine or tryptophan. Fields, in order: CDR3 protein, CDR3 DNA, J gene, clone size, D gene, V gene, CDR3 length. D genes are given only for firm matches. The size of a clone is reported for some rows only, either as once, few or many, or as a class for expanded clones.

CSPTSGGSSSTDTQYF | TGCAGTCCAACTAGCGGGGGGTCCTCTAGCACAGATACGCAGTATTTT | TRBJ2-3 | NA | TRBD2 | TRBV20-1 | 16
CASSPWAAVNEQFF | TGTGCCAGCAGCCCTTGGGCCGCCGTCAATGAGCAGTTCTTC | TRBJ2-1 | NA | NA | TRBV14 | 14
CAIKNPGTSAPNEQFF | TGTGCCATCAAGAACCCCGGGACTAGCGCACCCAATGAGCAGTTCTTC | TRBJ2-1 | few | TRBD2 | TRBV10-3 | 16
CASSLETGASSGANVLTF | TGTGCCAGTAGTCTCGAGACAGGGGCCAGTTCTGGGGCCAACGTCCTGACTTTC | TRBJ2-6 | NA | TRBD1 | TRBV19 | 18
CSAERPGLAGEETQYF | TGCAGTGCTGAGAGGCCGGGACTAGCGGGGGAGGAGACCCAGTACTTC | TRBJ2-5 | few | TRBD2 | TRBV20-1 | 16
CASRRDSTYNEQFF | TGTGCCAGCAGAAGGGACTCAACTTACAATGAGCAGTTCTTC | TRBJ2-1 | NA | NA | TRBV7-9 | 14
CASSKPSSASQETQYF | TGTGCCAGCAGTAAACCGTCTAGCGCATCCCAAGAGACCCAGTACTTC | TRBJ2-5 | NA | NA | TRBV6-1 | 16
CASLSTLTDTQYF | TGCGCCAGCCTCTCCACCCTCACAGATACGCAGTATTTT | TRBJ2-3 | few | NA | TRBV5-1 | 13
CAWSATSGTQFF | TGTGCCTGGAGTGCCACTAGCGGGACCCAGTTCTTC | TRBJ2-1 | few | TRBD2 | TRBV30 | 12
CASSQDRVGNSPLHF | TGTGCCAGCAGCCAAGATAGGGTTGGTAATTCACCCCTCCACTTT | TRBJ1-6 | few | NA | TRBV14 | 15
CASSVSGLEETQYF | TGTGCCAGCAGCGTGTCCGGACTGGAAGAGACCCAGTACTTC | TRBJ2-5 | NA | NA | TRBV5-4 | 14
CASSFRLTGANVLTF | TGTGCCAGCAGTTTCAGGCTTACTGGGGCCAACGTCCTGACTTTC | TRBJ2-6 | NA | NA | TRBV11-2 | 15
CASSPLLFGTYEQYF | TGTGCCAGCAGCCCCCTCCTGTTCGGGACTTACGAGCAGTACTTC | TRBJ2-7 | NA | NA | TRBV14 | 15
CASSFEGGRDNEQFF | TGTGCCAGCAGCTTTGAGGGAGGCAGGGACAATGAGCAGTTCTTC | TRBJ2-1 | few | NA | TRBV7-2 | 15
CASRPQTGNTEAFF | TGTGCCAGCAGACCTCAGACGGGGAACACTGAAGCTTTCTTT | TRBJ1-1 | NA | NA | TRBV7-9 | 14
CASSPGREAAGYTF | TGTGCCAGCTCACCAGGCAGGGAGGCGGCTGGCTACACCTTC | TRBJ1-2 | NA | NA | TRBV18 | 14
CASSFSGTEPYEQYF | TGTGCCAGCAGCTTTTCCGGGACAGAACCCTACGAGCAGTACTTC | TRBJ2-7 | NA | TRBD1 | TRBV7-2 | 15
CASSLELGGVSLNYGYTF | TGCGCCAGCAGCTTGGAGTTGGGCGGAGTGTCCCTAAACTATGGCTACACCTTC | TRBJ1-2 | NA | NA | TRBV5-1 | 18
CASSSTRSGETQYF | TGTGCCAGCAGTTCTACGAGATCGGGGGAGACCCAGTACTTC | TRBJ2-5 | NA | NA | TRBV12-3/TRBV12-4 | 14
CASSPGQANTGELFF | TGCGCCAGCAGCCCCGGACAGGCGAACACCGGGGAGCTGTTTTTT | TRBJ2-2 | many | TRBD1 | TRBV4-1 | 15
CASSYQASLPGYTF | TGTGCCAGCAGTTACCAGGCCAGCCTCCCTGGCTACACCTTC | TRBJ1-2 | NA | NA | TRBV6-5 | 14
CATRTGMGGNTIYF | TGTGCCACCCGTACAGGGATGGGCGGAAACACCATATATTTT | TRBJ1-3 | NA | NA | TRBV12-3/TRBV12-4 | 14
CSASRPGIILGFF | TGCAGTGCTAGTCGCCCAGGTATAATCCTCGGGTTCTTT | TRBJ1-1 | many | NA | TRBV20-1 | 13
CASSLDVHGYTF | TGCGCCAGCAGCTTGGATGTCCATGGCTACACCTTC | TRBJ1-2 | many | NA | TRBV5-1 | 12
CASSIGSLGADTQYF | TGTGCCAGTAGTATAGGAAGCCTAGGCGCAGATACGCAGTATTTT | TRBJ2-3 | NA | NA | TRBV19 | 15
CASSLGSGFGAFF | TGCGCCAGCAGCTTGGGTTCAGGGTTCGGAGCTTTCTTT | TRBJ1-1 | NA | NA | TRBV5-1 | 13
CASSFSGLSMNTEAFF | TGTGCCAGCAGTTTCTCAGGCCTTTCTATGAACACTGAAGCTTTCTTT | TRBJ1-1 | few | NA | TRBV12-3/TRBV12-4 | 16
CASTAFVGQGNTGELFF | TGCGCCAGCACTGCCTTTGTGGGACAGGGGAACACCGGGGAGCTGTTTTTT | TRBJ2-2 | NA | TRBD1 | TRBV5-1 | 17
CASRPNPGNTDTQYF | TGTGCCAGCAGACCCAACCCGGGAAACACCGATACGCAGTATTTT | TRBJ2-3 | many | NA | TRBV6-1 | 15
CASSFRGQGTSTDTQYF | TGTGCCAGCAGTTTCAGGGGACAGGGCACTAGCACAGATACGCAGTATTTT | TRBJ2-3 | few | TRBD1 | TRBV12-3/TRBV12-4 | 17
CASSEDRDTEAFF | TGTGCCAGCAGTGAAGACAGGGACACTGAAGCTTTCTTT | TRBJ1-1 | many | NA | TRBV6-1 | 13
CSAPAPGPSNKVFF | TGCAGTGCCCCCGCTCCTGGACCCTCGAACAAGGTGTTTTTT | TRBJ2-2 | NA | NA | TRBV20-1 | 14
CSARGDRRQETQYF | TGCAGTGCTAGAGGGGACAGACGCCAAGAGACCCAGTACTTC | TRBJ2-5 | NA | TRBD1 | TRBV20-1 | 14
CASRRTGGSGNTIYF | TGTGCCAGCAGGCGCACAGGGGGCTCTGGAAACACCATATATTTT | TRBJ1-3 | NA | TRBD1 | TRBV12-3/TRBV12-4 | 15
CASSSSQRGAYNEQFF | TGTGCCAGCAGCTCCTCCCAGCGGGGGGCCTACAATGAGCAGTTCTTC | TRBJ2-1 | few | TRBD2 | TRBV6-2/TRBV6-3 | 16
CASKDADRYSYGYTF | TGCGCCAGCAAAGACGCGGACCGCTACTCCTATGGCTACACCTTC | TRBJ1-2 | many | NA | TRBV5-1 | 15
CASSPGPGTPYPGSIYEQYF | TGCGCCAGCAGCCCAGGACCCGGGACACCATATCCAGGGTCTATCTACGAGCAGTACTTC | TRBJ2-7 | NA | NA | TRBV5-1 | 20
CASSFSGGASEQFF | TGTGCCAGCAGTTTTAGCGGGGGGGCTAGTGAGCAGTTCTTC | TRBJ2-1 | many | TRBD2 | TRBV12-3/TRBV12-4 | 14
CSAKGGQGGGNTDTQYF | TGCAGCGCCAAGGGTGGACAGGGAGGAGGAAACACAGATACGCAGTATTTT | TRBJ2-3 | few | TRBD1 | TRBV29-1 | 17
CATSVGQGRTEAFF | TGTGCCACCTCAGTGGGGCAGGGAAGGACTGAAGCTTTCTTT | TRBJ1-1 | many | NA | TRBV12-3/TRBV12-4 | 14
CSVSNRDSPLHF | TGCAGTGTTTCCAACAGGGATTCACCCCTCCACTTT | TRBJ1-6 | few | NA | TRBV20-1 | 12
CSASVGLALSYEQYF | TGCAGTGCTTCCGTTGGACTAGCGCTTTCCTACGAGCAGTACTTC | TRBJ2-7 | few | TRBD2 | TRBV20-1 | 15
CASSPTGTGDYEAFF | TGTGCCAGCAGCCCCACCGGGACTGGGGATTATGAAGCTTTCTTT | TRBJ1-1 | NA | NA | TRBV3-1 | 15
CASSSISQPQHF | TGTGCCAGCAGTTCCATTAGTCAGCCCCAGCATTTT | TRBJ1-5 | many | NA | TRBV27 | 12
CSARDKRGGSYEQYF | TGCAGTGCTAGAGATAAGCGGGGGGGATCCTACGAGCAGTACTTC | TRBJ2-7 | few | TRBD2 | TRBV20-1 | 15